This T cell receptor beta chain was captured by sequencing in a study of technical replicates of blood from a handful of donors. Assay: immunoSEQ multiplex PCR; the TCRdb copy retains only in-frame clones and omits some. The sample yields 60,000 to 85,000 clones, around 94% seen once. The germline gives CDR1 KGHSH, CDR2 LQKENI. CDR3 length: 15 residues. The V and J ends lost 4 bases and 4 bases respectively, with 14 bases between them. The specimen sequenced was T cells isolated from PBMCs. The origin of this receptor is a human donor in good health. J is TRBJ1-3 and V is TRBV18; a possible D gene is TRBD1 (5 bases). The CDR3 bases are TGTGCCAGCTCACATCAGGGTGAAGAAGGAAACACCATATATTTT. Translated, it gives CASSHQGEEGNTIYF.